The following is a T cell receptor (beta chain) sequence with its context. The method was immunoSEQ multiplex PCR; TCRdb's version includes in-frame clones alone and lacks a portion of them. This table has more than 95,000 clones, around 96% appearing once. This record belongs to a study of technical replicates of blood from several donors. The germline CDR1 and CDR2 sequences are SGHAT and FQDESV (reference sequence). The ends were cut back, 3 bases at V and 2 bases at J, with 7 bases in the middle. The CDR3 consists of 13 residues. This clonotype was sampled from a human donor in good health. The sequencing input was T cells isolated from PBMCs. The V call is TRBV11-1, the J call TRBJ1-2, with D possibly being TRBD1 (5 bases). The CDR3 reads CASSFSGNYGYTF. CDR3 coding DNA: TGTGCCAGCAGCTTCTCAGGGAACTATGGCTACACCTTC.